The 6 T cell receptor beta chains presented below share a single source sample, sequenced in a study of T cell responses to AZD1222 COVID-19 vaccine. Assay: immunoSEQ multiplex PCR; the TCRdb copy retains only in-frame clones and omits some. The table has about 150,000 clones, about 93% seen once. The material sequenced was peripheral blood, taken on day 0 of AZD1222 vaccination. The source is an adult in good health.

V usage is TRBV27 and J usage is TRBJ1-1, with no clear D. The germline V gene encodes CDR1 MNHEY and CDR2 SMNVEV (reference sequence). CDR3 size: 15 residues. V lost 7 bases and J 1 base, leaving 16 bases between the germline ends. CDR3 DNA sequence: TGTGCCAGCATTATGGACGGACGGAGGAACACTGAAGCTTTCTTT. This encodes CASIMDGRRNTEAFF.

V gene TRBV2 combines with J gene TRBJ1-1; no clear D gene. The CDR3 spans 14 residues. In germline, CDR1 is SNHLY, CDR2 FYNNEI. Trimming removed 2 bases at V and 0 bases at J, with 7 bases between. DNA for the CDR3: TGTGCCAGCAGTGAAATCAGACTGAACACTGAAGCTTTCTTT. Its translation: CASSEIRLNTEAFF.

This chain links TRBV5-4 with TRBJ1-1, with TRBD1 identical over 9 bases. Losses at the gene ends were 4 bases for V and 6 bases for J; bases not matched to a gene: 4. The CDR3 totals 13 residues. CDR1 is SGHNT and CDR2 is YYREEE in the germline V gene (reference sequence). The CDR3 region is CASSQDRGAEAFF. The DNA of the CDR3 is TGTGCCAGCAGCCAAGACAGGGGGGCTGAAGCTTTCTTT. Combining the CDR3 with reference TRBV5-4 and TRBJ1-1 gives the whole variable domain ETGVTQSPTHLIKTRGQQVTLRCSSQSGHNTVSWYQQALGQGPQFIFQYYREEENGRGNFPPRFSGLQFPNYSSELNVNALELDDSALYLCASSQDRGAEAFFGQGTRLTVV.

This chain connects TRBV12-5 to TRBJ1-6; D unresolved. V dropped 2 bases and J dropped 5 bases, with 13 bases sitting between them. Germline CDR1 and CDR2: LGHNT and FRNRAP. The CDR3 sequence is 16 residues long. The CDR3 nucleotides read TGTGCTAGTGGTTTGAACTTCGGAAGTAATAATTCACCCCTCCACTTT. Protein product: CASGLNFGSNNSPLHF.

This chain uses TRBV29-1 with TRBJ1-1, with a possible D match to TRBD1 (6 bases). This CDR3 has 17 amino acids. V lost 1 base, J lost 1 base, and 19 bases lay in between. The germline CDR1 and CDR2 sequences are SQVTM and ANQGSEA. Written as DNA, the CDR3 is TGCAGCGTTGAAGGGGCCGGGGACAAATCTGCGAACACTGAAGCTTTCTTT. Translated: CSVEGAGDKSANTEAFF.

This chain joins TRBV19 and TRBJ2-1; TRBD2 is a possible D gene (6 bases). The V gene lost 6 bases and the J gene lost 5 bases, with 11 bases spanning the gap. This CDR3 region has 13 residues. Germline CDR1 and CDR2: LNHDA and SQIVND (reference sequence). CDR3 in DNA: TGTGCCAGTAGAAGACTAGTAGACAATGAGCAGTTCTTC. It yields the protein CASRRLVDNEQFF.